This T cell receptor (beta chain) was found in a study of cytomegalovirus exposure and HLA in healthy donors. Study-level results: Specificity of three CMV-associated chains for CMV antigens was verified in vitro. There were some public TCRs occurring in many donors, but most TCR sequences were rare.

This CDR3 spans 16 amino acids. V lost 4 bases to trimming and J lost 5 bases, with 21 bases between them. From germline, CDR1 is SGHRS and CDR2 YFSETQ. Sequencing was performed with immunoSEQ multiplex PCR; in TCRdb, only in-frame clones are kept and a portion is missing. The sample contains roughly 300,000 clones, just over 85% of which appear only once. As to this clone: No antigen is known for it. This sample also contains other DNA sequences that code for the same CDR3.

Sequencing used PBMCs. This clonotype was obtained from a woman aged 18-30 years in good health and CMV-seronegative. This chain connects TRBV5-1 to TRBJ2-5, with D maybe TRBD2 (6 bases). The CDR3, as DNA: TGCGCCAGCAGCCAATCCGGGACCTCCGGAGGGGAGACCCAGTACTTC. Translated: CASSQSGTSGGETQYF.